These T cell receptor beta chains were read from a single sample in a study of tumor and adjacent non-tumor tissue in lung cancer. TCRdb independently ran MiXCR on the multiplex PCR reads; one entry per CDR3 protein. The table lists 89,000 or so distinct CDR3 sequences, about three fifths of them singletons. The sample was lung tumor tissue. Every receptor here comes from a man between 70 and 80 years old with non-small cell lung cancer. Each CDR3 is given with its conserved first and last residue. A D gene is named only where the DNA matches it firmly. Size values are once, few and many counts, or a class for expanded clones, and some rows have none.

d_call j_call v_call clone_size cdr3_aa cdr3_nt
- TRBJ2-7 TRBV11-2 - CACASSGVVREQYF -
- TRBJ1-1 TRBV11-3 - CARSHSGTNMNTEAFF TGTGCCAGGAGCCACAGCGGGACAAATATGAACACCGAGGCTTTCTTT
- TRBJ1-2 TRBV29-1 - CSVSGHRVDVYTF TGCAGCGTGTCCGGACACCGAGTGGATGTCTACACTTTC
- TRBJ2-2 TRBV12-3/TRBV12-4 - CASNSVRAGGELFF TGTGCCAGCAATTCCGTGAGAGCCGGGGGGGAGCTGTTTTTT
TRBD2 TRBJ2-3 TRBV11-2 medium-sized CASSSLGTSGSTDTQYF TGTGCCAGCAGCTCCCTCGGGACTAGCGGGAGCACAGATACGCAGTATTTT
- TRBJ2-4 TRBV20-1 many CSARRGAGNIQYF TGCAGTGCTAGAAGAGGGGCAGGGAACATTCAGTACTTC
- TRBJ1-4 TRBV4-1 many CASSQDQRFNEKLFF TGCGCCAGCAGCCAAGATCAGAGGTTTAATGAAAAACTGTTTTTT
TRBD2 TRBJ2-6 TRBV4-1 - CSSSQDRRGGANVLAF TGCTCCAGCAGCCAAGATCGGCGGGGGGGGGCCAACGTCCTGGCTTTC
- TRBJ1-1 TRBV5-1 - CASSHDFGANTETFF TGCGCCAGCAGCCACGACTTCGGGGCTAACACTGAAACTTTCTTT
- TRBJ1-5 TRBV10-3 - CVISETSGFQRQHF TGTGTCATCAGTGAGACATCTGGATTTCAGCGCCAGCATTTT
- TRBJ1-2 TRBV5-1 few CASSLDGRRGYTF TGCGCCAGCAGCCTCGACGGGCGAAGGGGCTACACCTTC
- TRBJ1-2 TRBV29-1 once CSIEGSQYGYTF TGCAGCATTGAAGGTTCGCAGTACGGCTACACCTTC
- TRBJ1-1 TRBV6-5 many CASSYSRRGGTEAFF TGTGCCAGCAGTTACTCGAGAAGGGGCGGCACTGAAGCTTTCTTT
- TRBJ1-1 TRBV20-1 few CSAREGGSGTEAFF TGCAGTGCTAGAGAAGGGGGTTCGGGAACTGAAGCTTTCTTT
- TRBJ1-3 TRBV2 - CASRAGTAGNTIYF TGTGCCAGCAGAGCTGGGACCGCTGGAAACACCATATATTTT
- TRBJ1-5 TRBV6-5 - CASGPRDKGKSQPQHF TGTGCCAGCGGTCCCCGGGACAAAGGAAAAAGTCAGCCCCAGCATTTT
- TRBJ2-2 TRBV11-2 - CISSLGGNTGELFF TGTATAAGCAGCTTAGGCGGGAACACCGGGGAGCTGTTTTTT
TRBD1 TRBJ2-5 TRBV30 - CAWGEQGIRSTQYF TGTGCCTGGGGGGAACAGGGGATCCGGTCGACCCAGTACTTC
- TRBJ2-5 TRBV6-5 - CASRKAGQETQYF TGTGCCAGCAGGAAAGCGGGCCAAGAGACCCAGTACTTC
TRBD1 TRBJ2-3 TRBV20-1 once CSAISGTGSRQPQYF TGCAGTGCTATATCGGGGACAGGGTCCCGACAGCCCCAGTATTTT
- TRBJ1-5 TRBV19 - CASSMPDTHQPQHF TGTGCCAGTAGTATGCCAGACACCCATCAGCCCCAGCATTTT
TRBD1 TRBJ2-7 TRBV30 - CAWSRGTGAHEQYF TGTGCCTGGAGTCGCGGGACAGGGGCCCACGAGCAGTACTTC
- TRBJ1-5 TRBV19 - CATRGRSNQPQHF TGTGCCACCAGAGGACGGAGCAATCAGCCCCAGCATTTT
TRBD2 TRBJ2-1 TRBV18 few CASSPGLAGDEQFF TGTGCCAGCTCACCGGGACTAGCGGGAGATGAGCAGTTCTTC
- TRBJ1-3 TRBV12-3/TRBV12-4 medium-sized CASRLDGPNTIYF TGTGCCAGCAGGCTAGACGGACCCAACACCATATATTTT
TRBD2 TRBJ2-3 TRBV29-1 many CSVGGLAGYGTQYF TGCAGCGTTGGAGGACTAGCGGGGTATGGTACGCAGTATTTT
- TRBJ2-3 TRBV10-3 - CAVRDDQRGDTQYF TGTGCCGTAAGGGATGACCAGAGGGGAGATACGCAGTATTTT